The 13 T cell receptor beta chains below were found in one sample sequenced in a study of cytomegalovirus exposure and HLA in healthy donors listed by TCRdb under 2017. Libraries were made using the immunoSEQ multiplex PCR assay. The multiplex PCR relied on a mix of 60 forward primers for TCR Vbeta segments and 13 reverse primers for TCR Jbeta segments. TCRdb holds this immuneACCESS table with in-frame rearrangements only. Some clones are missing; in checked studies, unresolved V genes explain under half, and the rest has no known cause. This sample lists about 150,000 clones; approximately 86% were detected once. About 6.1% of the sample goes to the ten largest clones. The sequencing sample was made of PBMCs. All receptors come from a woman aged 45 to 65 in good health and CMV-seropositive.

This chain uses TRBV27 with TRBJ2-6; D is possibly TRBD1 (5 bases). The CDR3 consists of 15 residues. V gave up 1 base and J gave up 2 bases, with 6 bases separating them. Germline-derived CDR1 and CDR2 are MNHEY and SMNVEV (reference sequence). CDR3 sequence reads: CASSLLGAGANVLTF. The DNA for the CDR3 is TGTGCCAGCAGTTTATTAGGGGCTGGGGCCAACGTCCTGACTTTC. The whole variable domain, filled in from reference TRBV27 and TRBJ2-6, reads EAQVTQNPRYLITVTGKKLTVTCSQNMNHEYMSWYRQDPGLGLRQIYYSMNVEVTDKGDVPEGYKVSRKEKRNFPLILESPSPNQTSLYFCASSLLGAGANVLTFGAGSRLTVL.

The V call is TRBV27, the J call TRBJ2-7; TRBD1 matches at 10 bases. Germline V gene sequence: CDR1 MNHEY, CDR2 SMNVEV (reference sequence). The CDR3 contains 15 residues. The J segment lost 5 bases and the V segment lost 7 bases, leaving 11 bases of the junction unmatched. DNA of the CDR3: TGTGCCAGCAAATTCGGCGGGACAGGGGTGAACGAGCAGTACTTC. Translation: CASKFGGTGVNEQYF.

This clone was counted once. The gene calls are TRBV6-5 and TRBJ2-7; 7 positions agree with TRBD1. In germline, CDR1 is MNHEY, CDR2 SVGAGI. The CDR3 length is 14 residues. The trim removed 8 bases at V and 3 bases at J, leaving 10 bases unmatched. CDR3 nucleotide sequence: TGTGCCAGCGCCCCCGCCGGGACAGACTACGAGCAGTACTTC. As protein: CASAPAGTDYEQYF.

In this sample, this clone turned up a few times. This rearrangement joins TRBV19 to TRBJ1-4, with 7 bases identical to TRBD1. Germline V gives CDR1 LNHDA, CDR2 SQIVND (reference sequence). There are 16 residues in the CDR3. V shed 4 bases and J 7 bases; nucleotides not matched to a gene: 12. CDR3 nucleotides: TGTGCCAGTAGTACCCCCACAGGGGCGGTGACTGAAAAACTGTTTTTT. This translates into CASSTPTGAVTEKLFF.

J is TRBJ1-5 and V is TRBV19; 9 positions match TRBD1. CDR1 is LNHDA, CDR2 SQIVND, per germline (reference sequence). This CDR3 region has 17 residues. J was trimmed by 0 bases and V by 4 bases; bases with no gene match: 7. CDR3 loop: CASSKRTGEGSNQPQHF. The CDR3 DNA reads TGTGCCAGTAGTAAGAGGACAGGGGAGGGTAGCAATCAGCCCCAGCATTTT.

The V call is TRBV15, the J call TRBJ2-1; 7 positions agree with TRBD2. The germline CDR1 and CDR2 sequences are LNHNV and YYDKDF (reference sequence). This CDR3 spans 15 amino acids. The junction had 4 bases not matched to a gene; V was cut back by 5 bases and J by 0 bases. The CDR3 DNA reads TGTGCCACCAGCTCGCGGGGGAACTCCTACAATGAGCAGTTCTTC. It specifies CATSSRGNSYNEQFF.

This clone came up a few times. The chain couples TRBV9 to TRBJ2-3, with unresolved D. The CDR3 has 15 amino acids. V lost 0 bases, J lost 0 bases, and 8 bases lay in between. Germline V gene data show CDR1 as SGDLS and CDR2 as YYNGEE. CDR3 residues: CASSVETSSTDTQYF. In nucleotides, the CDR3 is TGTGCCAGCAGCGTAGAAACTTCCAGCACAGATACGCAGTATTTT.

The sample holds a few counts of this clone. The DNA for the CDR3 is TGTGCCAGCAGCCAAGCGGCGGGGGGGCAGGTTGAGCAGTTCTTC. This codes for CASSQAAGGQVEQFF. This sequence joins TRBV14 and TRBJ2-1; 9 nucleotides match TRBD2. The CDR3 is 15 amino acids. Looked up from germline, CDR1 is SGHDN and CDR2 is FVKESK. The trim removed 1 base at V and 9 bases at J, leaving 7 bases unmatched.

As for this clone: The junction shows a germline mismatch at one end, possibly a read error. The chain uses TRBV5-1 and TRBJ1-2; D is perhaps TRBD1 (6 bases). The CDR3 is made up of 14 amino acids. Germline values: CDR1 SGHRS, CDR2 YFSETQ. The CDR3 bases are TGCGCCAGCAGCTCGGACAGAATGGGCTATGGCTACATCTTC. It specifies CASSSDRMGYGYIF. Full variable domain (remainder filled in from reference TRBV5-1 and TRBJ1-2): KAGVTQTPRYLIKTRGQQVTLSCSPISGHRSVSWYQQTPGQGLQFLFEYFSETQRNKGNFPGRFSGRQFSNSRSEMNVSTLELGDSALYLCASSSDRMGYGYIFGSGTRLTVV.

This clone was found a few times. The chain links TRBV6-5 to TRBJ1-1, with 8 bases lining up with TRBD1. Germline CDR1 reads MNHEY; CDR2 reads SVGAGI. The CDR3 spans 14 residues. V was pared by 4 bases and J by 1 base, with 2 bases of the junction left unmatched. The CDR3 nucleotides read TGTGCCAGCAGTTTCGGGACAGGGAACACTGAAGCTTTCTTT. Its protein is CASSFGTGNTEAFF.

V gene TRBV29-1 combines with J gene TRBJ2-2, with 7 bases identical to TRBD2. Trimming took 8 bases from V and 1 from J; bases not matched to a gene: 10. This CDR3 spans 15 amino acids. The germline V gene encodes CDR1 SQVTM and CDR2 ANQGSEA. The CDR3 spells CSNPSQRGNTGELFF. The CDR3 coding sequence is TGCAGCAACCCATCTCAGCGGGGGAACACCGGGGAGCTGTTTTTT.

The gene calls are TRBV27 and TRBJ1-1, with a tentative D call TRBD1 (6 bases). V lost 7 bases and J 1 base, leaving 16 bases between the germline ends. The CDR3 is made up of 15 amino acids. Germline V lookup: CDR1 MNHEY, CDR2 SMNVEV (reference sequence). The chain's CDR3 is CASTPGQPQNTEAFF. The CDR3, as DNA: TGTGCCAGCACCCCGGGACAACCACAGAACACTGAAGCTTTCTTT.

The chain is built from TRBV5-4 and TRBJ2-3, with D possibly being TRBD2 (6 bases). Deletions cut 4 bases from V and 0 bases from J, with 9 bases between. This CDR3 is 14 amino acids long. In germline, CDR1 is SGHNT, CDR2 YYREEE (reference sequence). CDR3 in amino acids: CASSRDSSTDTQYF. CDR3 DNA sequence: TGTGCCAGCAGCCGGGACTCGAGCACAGATACGCAGTATTTT.